Following are 8 T cell receptor beta chains from one sample sequenced in a study of human versus mouse CDR3 diversity and MHC coevolution. Some clones are missing from TCRdb's copy, which holds only in-frame ones; the method was immunoSEQ multiplex PCR. Of tens of thousands of clones in the sample, approximately 92% were seen once. The sample taken for sequencing was naive CD4+ T cells from blood. Described subset: CD45RO-negative CD62L-positive naive CD4 T cells. These receptors all come from a person aged 25 to 69 in good health.

The rearrangement links TRBV5-1 to TRBJ1-1, with TRBD1 identical over 7 bases. CDR1 SGHRS and CDR2 YFSETQ come from the germline V gene. The CDR3 totals 13 residues. J lost 3 bases, V lost 8 bases, and 7 bases had no gene match. The CDR3 bases are TGCGCCAGTTCCAGGGGGTCCTACACTGAAGCTTTCTTT. Residues: CASSRGSYTEAFF.

This chain connects TRBV6-1 to TRBJ1-3, with TRBD1 matching over 8 bases. Germline V gene lookup returns CDR1 MNHNS and CDR2 SASEGT. The CDR3 contains 15 residues. V shed 5 bases, J shed 4 bases, and the junction held 7 bases outside the gene matches. The CDR3 protein is CASSLQQGAGNTIYF. As DNA, the CDR3 is TGTGCCAGCAGTCTTCAGCAGGGGGCCGGAAACACCATATATTTT.

V and J are TRBV11-2 and TRBJ1-1; D remains ambiguous. The CDR3 runs 13 residues. V was pared by 3 bases and J by 6 bases, with 11 bases between. The V gene's germline CDR1 is SGHAT and CDR2 FQNNGV. The CDR3 is CASSLEIQSEAFF. CDR3 nucleotide sequence: TGTGCCAGCAGCTTGGAGATCCAGTCTGAAGCTTTCTTT. The full variable domain, in which reference TRBV11-2 and TRBJ1-1 provide the parts outside the CDR3, is EAGVAQSPRYKIIEKRQSVAFWCNPISGHATLYWYQQILGQGPKLLIQFQNNGVVDDSQLPKDRFSAERLKGVDSTLKIQPAKLEDSAVYLCASSLEIQSEAFFGQGTRLTVV.

The rearrangement links TRBV5-6 to TRBJ2-7; 7 bases are shared with TRBD1. In germline, CDR1 is SGHDT, CDR2 YYEEEE. The CDR3 has 14 residues. The trim removed 2 bases at V and 3 bases at J, leaving 5 bases unmatched. As DNA, the CDR3 is TGTGCCAGCAGCTTTAAGGCAGGGGGCTACGAGCAGTACTTC. It encodes CASSFKAGGYEQYF.

The chain links TRBV6-5 to TRBJ1-2; D might be TRBD1 (6 bases). Trimming took off 2 bases at V and 2 bases at J, with 12 bases between the two ends. CDR3 size: 15 residues. Germline lookup yields CDR1 MNHEY and CDR2 SVGAGI. The CDR3 nucleotides read TGTGCCAGCAGTTACGTAGGGGGTTTGAACTATGGCTACACCTTC. Amino acids: CASSYVGGLNYGYTF.

In DNA, the CDR3 is TGCGCCAGCAGCCTCGAGGGGGTGGCAGCCACTGAAGCTTTCTTT. Residues: CASSLEGVAATEAFF. The chain joins TRBV5-1 to TRBJ1-1; tentatively, D is TRBD1 (6 bases). CDR1 and CDR2 (germline): SGHRS, YFSETQ. The CDR3 length is 15 residues. With 4 bases removed from V and 4 bases from J, the gap between germline ends came to 17 bases.

The genes are TRBV5-1 and TRBJ2-1; 7 bases match TRBD2. CDR1 and CDR2 from the germline V gene are SGHRS and YFSETQ. V lost 8 bases, J lost 4 bases, and 9 bases stayed unmatched. There are 14 residues in the CDR3. The CDR3 DNA reads TGCGCCAGTCGTACCGGGACTATATACAATGAGCAGTTCTTC. Amino acid sequence: CASRTGTIYNEQFF.

This clone was seen only once. Here the CDR3 reads CASSARDGGTYEQYF. CDR3 nucleotides: TGTGCCAGTAGTGCTAGGGACGGGGGGACCTACGAGCAGTACTTC. This chain links TRBV19 with TRBJ2-7; 7 bases line up with TRBD2. With V trimmed by 5 bases and J by 2 bases, 9 bases remained unmatched. Germline assignment: CDR1 LNHDA and CDR2 SQIVND (reference sequence). The CDR3 spans 15 residues.